This T cell receptor delta chain was profiled in a study of Vδ1+ human thymocytes. Overall study findings and caveats: Highly polyclonal TRG and TRD repertoires with Gaussian CDR3 length distributions appeared in thymus.

Sequences come from RNA converted to cDNA by reverse transcription. Multiplex PCR used pooled V-gene forward primers and a constant-region reverse primer to amplify CDR3s. TCRdb re-identified clones in the multiplex PCR reads via CATT. This table holds more than 50,000 delta-chain clones, 15% found once. CDR1 and CDR2 from the germline V gene are TVYSNPD and GDNSRS (reference sequence). This CDR3 is 17 amino acids long. The V end lost 4 bases, the J end lost 1 base, and 25 bases lay between the germline ends. Details on this clone: Its antigen is still unknown.

The rearrangement uses TRDV3 and TRDJ1, with D tentatively TRDD2 (9 bases). This receptor was identified in a boy in the first two years of life who had congenital heart surgery. The sample taken for sequencing was Vdelta1+ gamma-delta thymocytes from the thymus. Subset: FACS-sorted CD3+ TCRalphabeta- TCRVdelta1+ TCRVdelta2- thymocytes. The CDR3 here is CASPPSYVWGSTDKLIF. The CDR3, as DNA: TGTGCCTCACCTCCTTCCTACGTCTGGGGGAGCACCGATAAACTCATCTTT.